This T cell receptor beta chain was recorded in a study of PD-1 blockade in classical Hodgkin lymphoma. Sequencing used immunoSEQ multiplex PCR; TCRdb keeps in-frame clones, though not all of them. The sample has more than 13,000 clones; about 73% are singletons. Study-wide findings and caveats: It was among complete responders that baseline diversity resembled that of newly diagnosed patients. Patients starting nivolumab less than 1 year after ASCT had lower diversity and were excluded from later analyses. With CD4+ cells, TCR diversity rose significantly by C4D1, but not with CD8+ cells. Reasons behind the repertoire differences stay unclear, perhaps disease activity or earlier therapy.

Exposure to brentuximab vedotin varied, and each patient had relapsed following autologous stem cell transplantation. With respect to this clone: The antigen remains undetermined.

This material consisted of peripheral blood mononuclear cells (PBMCs), taken before the second cycle of nivolumab. This clonotype was sampled from a human donor with classical Hodgkin lymphoma.

The CDR3 sequence is CASRSGALGNEQFF. CDR3 nucleotides: TGTGCCAGCAGATCTGGGGCACTCGGCAATGAGCAGTTCTTC. The J gene is TRBJ2-1, the V gene TRBV27; weak D call: TRBD1 (5 bases). Deletions cut 6 bases from V and 6 bases from J, with 15 bases between. This CDR3 region has 14 residues. The germline gives CDR1 MNHEY, CDR2 SMNVEV (reference sequence).